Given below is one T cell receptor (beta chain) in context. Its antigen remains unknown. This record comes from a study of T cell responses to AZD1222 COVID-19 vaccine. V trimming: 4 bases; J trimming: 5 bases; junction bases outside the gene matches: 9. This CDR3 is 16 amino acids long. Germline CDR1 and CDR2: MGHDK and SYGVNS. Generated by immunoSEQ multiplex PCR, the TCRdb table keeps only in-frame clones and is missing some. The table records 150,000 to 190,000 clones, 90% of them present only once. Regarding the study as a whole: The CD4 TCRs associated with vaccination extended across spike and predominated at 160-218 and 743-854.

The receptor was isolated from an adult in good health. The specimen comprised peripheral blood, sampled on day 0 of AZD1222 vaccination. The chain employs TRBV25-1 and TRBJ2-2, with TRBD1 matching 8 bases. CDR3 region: CASSASQGAITGELFF. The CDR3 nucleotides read TGTGCCAGCAGTGCCTCCCAGGGGGCGATAACCGGGGAGCTGTTTTTT.